Following are 3 T cell receptor beta chains from one sample sequenced in a study of monozygotic twins with inflammatory bowel disease. From its re-call of the 5' RACE reads, TCRdb lists each CDR3 protein once, without DNA. The sample data list under 150,000 distinct CDR3 sequences. The material sequenced was blood. The receptors come from a human donor with ulcerative colitis or Crohn's disease, or a healthy co-twin of an affected twin (not recorded which).

CDR3: CASSITSGGLTDTQYF. V and J are TRBV7-9 and TRBJ2-3; TCRdb selects TRBD2, and the lack of DNA leaves this call unchecked. CDR3 length: 16 amino acids. Germline V gene lookup returns CDR1 SEHNR and CDR2 FQNEAQ (reference sequence).

This rearrangement joins TRBV4-2 to TRBJ1-4; with no DNA, the TCRdb D assignment of TRBD1 cannot be verified. The CDR3 covers 16 residues. From germline, CDR1 is LGHNA and CDR2 YNFKEQ. CDR3 in amino acids: CASSHLQGQRNEKLFF.

The gene calls are TRBV7-9 and TRBJ1-5. Germline CDR1 and CDR2: SEHNR and FQNEAQ (reference sequence). The CDR3 is 15 residues long. CDR3 in amino acids: CASSQAGRVDQPQHF.